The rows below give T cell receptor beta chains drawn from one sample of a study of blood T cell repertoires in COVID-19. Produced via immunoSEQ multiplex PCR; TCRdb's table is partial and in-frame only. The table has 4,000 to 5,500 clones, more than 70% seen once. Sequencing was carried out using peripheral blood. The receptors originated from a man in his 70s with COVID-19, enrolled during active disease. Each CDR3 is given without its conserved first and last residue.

ASSTTGIYNEQF,TRBJ2-1,TRBV5-4
ASSQGQGAPYEQY,TRBJ2-7,TRBV5-6
ASSPSASSSYEQY,TRBJ2-7,TRBV3-1/TRBV3-2
ASSTGTGIGEQY,TRBJ2-7,TRBV27
ASSQDPGGYGYT,TRBJ1-2,TRBV4-2
ASSLTKQEGHEQY,TRBJ2-7,TRBV7-8
ASSYRGGNYEQY,TRBJ2-7,TRBV6-5
ASSMLGLMNTEAF,TRBJ1-1,TRBV19
ASSLLVGADGYT,TRBJ1-2,TRBV5-5
ASSDGTETYEQY,TRBJ2-7,TRBV10-1
AIRGTSGSSSYNEQF,TRBJ2-1,TRBV10-3
ASSFGQTNTEAF,TRBJ1-1,TRBV7-9
ATSRTGRNTEAF,TRBJ1-1,TRBV6-2/TRBV6-3
ASSQEGAGGVDTQY,TRBJ2-3,TRBV4-1
ASSSRDSPYEQY,TRBJ2-7,TRBV5-8
ASSLAQLNNEQF,TRBJ2-1,TRBV7-6
ASSWGLAGGYEQY,TRBJ2-7,TRBV6-6
ASGLWSAAEAF,TRBJ1-1,TRBV12-5
ASSLYRGKNTEAF,TRBJ1-1,TRBV11-2
ASSIKGAPPYNEQF,TRBJ2-1,TRBV19
ASSPGYEQY,TRBJ2-7,TRBV3-1/TRBV3-2
ASSPLVLDRDYGYT,TRBJ1-2,TRBV4-1
ASSYPGNYGYT,TRBJ1-2,TRBV6-5
ASSLTMDTQY,TRBJ2-3,TRBV12-3/TRBV12-4
ATRGQYYGYT,TRBJ1-2,TRBV10-3
ASSSFGGSYNEQF,TRBJ2-1,TRBV7-9
AISESLRSSDAF,TRBJ1-1,TRBV10-3
ASSQWLAGEEETQY,TRBJ2-5,TRBV3-1/TRBV3-2
ASSPGTVYSNQPQH,TRBJ1-5,TRBV5-8
ASSSPRDRGDSGNTIY,TRBJ1-3,TRBV5-1
ASSQGREQY,TRBJ2-7,TRBV14
ASSPGGGGADTQY,TRBJ2-3,TRBV18
ASSLGGGQPQH,TRBJ1-5,TRBV5-1
ASSRDTRYNEQF,TRBJ2-1,TRBV5-1
ASSLEVSSNSPLH,TRBJ1-6,TRBV5-1
ASRAGTGYNSPLH,TRBJ1-6,TRBV6-5
ASSPDRAQETQY,TRBJ2-5,TRBV5-4
ASSFSANTGELF,TRBJ2-2,TRBV5-1
ASSLVYRGNTEAF,TRBJ1-1,TRBV5-6
ASSTGLQAKNIQY,TRBJ2-4,TRBV7-9
ASRWTGMAPLH,TRBJ1-6,TRBV11-2
ASSQDAGTVLGYT,TRBJ1-2,TRBV14
ASSLTIGGTDTQY,TRBJ2-3,TRBV7-6
AWSEGHLTGELF,TRBJ2-2,TRBV30
ASSLPGYGYT,TRBJ1-2,TRBV5-4